These 26 T cell receptor beta chains came from one sample sequenced in a study of T cells after yellow fever vaccination. Each CDR3 protein is one row after TCRdb ran MiXCR on the 5' RACE reads. In the table there are roughly 340,000 distinct CDR3 sequences, roughly 4% of which are singletons. The starting material was PBMCs, obtained 5 days after the yellow fever booster vaccination. Receptor source: a man younger than 30 who received the YFV17D yellow fever vaccine.

The rearrangement uses TRBV9 and TRBJ2-1; D is possibly TRBD1 (7 bases). The CDR3 covers 15 residues. Trimming cost V 6 bases and J 3 bases, with 16 bases left between them. CDR1 is SGDLS and CDR2 is YYNGEE in the germline V gene. This CDR3 reads CASNRLGQDYNEQFF. CDR3 DNA: TGTGCCAGCAACAGACTAGGACAGGACTACAATGAGCAGTTCTTC.

This chain connects TRBV11-3 to TRBJ2-3; tentatively, D is TRBD1 (5 bases). The CDR3 covers 17 residues. CDR1 and CDR2 (germline): SGHNT, YENEEA. V was trimmed by 5 bases and J by 0 bases, leaving 18 bases between them. The CDR3 DNA reads as TGTGCCAGCAGCCCCCACCCCCCTGGGGCCAGCACAGATACGCAGTATTTT. This codes for CASSPHPPGASTDTQYF.

This clonotype was detected ten times or more. Relative to the germline gene, one junction end is altered; a read error may explain this. The V gene is TRBV18, the J gene TRBJ2-5; tentatively, D is TRBD1 or TRBD2 (5 bases each). The CDR3 extends over 16 amino acids. Germline V gene lookup returns CDR1 KGHSH and CDR2 LQKENI. CDR3: CASSPNPGRAQGTQYF. In DNA form, the CDR3 reads TGTGCCAGCTCACCGAATCCGGGACGGGCACAAGGGACCCAGTACTTC. Filled out from reference TRBV18 and TRBJ2-5, the complete variable domain reads NAGVMQNPRHLVRRRGQEARLRCSPMKGHSHVYWYRQLPEEGLKFMVYLQKENIIDESGMPKERFSAEFPKEGPSILRIQQVVRGDSAAYFCASSPNPGRAQGTQYFGPGTRLLVL.

The chain employs TRBV13 and TRBJ1-2; maybe TRBD1 (6 bases). V lost 5 bases, J lost 5 bases, and 18 bases lay in between. The CDR3 is 15 amino acids. CDR1 PRHDT and CDR2 FYEKMQ come from the germline V gene (reference sequence). This CDR3 reads CASSPWGEGVYGYTF. CDR3 sequence (DNA): TGTGCCAGCAGCCCCTGGGGTGAGGGGGTATATGGCTACACCTTC.

The rearrangement links TRBV20-1 to TRBJ2-7; D is perhaps TRBD2 (6 bases). The length of the CDR3 is 13 residues. Germline-derived CDR1 and CDR2 are DFQATT and SNEGSKA (reference sequence). V shed 1 base and J shed 7 bases, with 14 bases lying between them. The CDR3 coding sequence is TGCAGTGCTAGAGTTCCCCAGAGCGGGGAGCAGTACGTC. Its translation: CSARVPQSGEQYV.

A word on this clonotype: In this CDR3 the conserved last residue, phenylalanine or tryptophan, is missing, so a read error is likely. The chain couples TRBV20-1 to TRBJ1-1, with D possibly being TRBD1 (6 bases). This CDR3 has 14 residues. The V end was cut by 4 bases, the J end by 4 bases, with 16 bases between. Germline values: CDR1 DFQATT, CDR2 SNEGSKA (reference sequence). The CDR3 is CSAKKQGGATEAFL. The CDR3 bases are TGCAGTGCTAAAAAACAGGGAGGTGCCACTGAAGCTTTCCTT.

In its sample, this clonotype was seen a few times. The chain recombines TRBV12-3 or TRBV12-4 with TRBJ1-4; D is unresolved. Trimming shortened V by 4 bases and J by 7 bases, and 19 bases separated the two germline ends. This CDR3 region has 16 residues. The CDR3 loop reads CASSSLGLDFLEKLFF. In nucleotides, the CDR3 is TGTGCCAGCAGTTCTTTGGGATTGGATTTTCTTGAAAAACTGTTTTTT.

J is TRBJ2-1 and V is TRBV7-9; 7 nucleotides match TRBD2. The length of the CDR3 is 15 residues. J lost 5 bases, V lost 7 bases, and 11 bases had no gene match. CDR1 SEHNR and CDR2 FQNEAQ come from the germline V gene (reference sequence). The CDR3, as DNA: TGTGCCAGCAACCGAGTTGGACTAGTCCACAATGAGCAGTTCTTC. It is translated as CASNRVGLVHNEQFF.

This clonotype was counted many times. The chain uses TRBV9 and TRBJ2-3; 10 bases fit TRBD1. The ends lost 4 bases at V and 3 bases at J; junction bases unmatched: 5. The CDR3 is 15 amino acids. CDR1 is SGDLS, CDR2 YYNGEE, per germline. The CDR3, as DNA: TGTGCCAGCAGCTTCCGGGACAGGGGAACAGATACGCAGTATTTT. It translates to CASSFRDRGTDTQYF.

This clonotype was observed many times. The rearrangement joins TRBV9 to TRBJ2-3; D is undetermined. This CDR3 has 14 amino acids. The V end lost 6 bases, the J end lost 0 bases, and 11 bases lay between the germline ends. Germline V lookup: CDR1 SGDLS, CDR2 YYNGEE. CDR3 in amino acids: CASTRQSSTDTQYF. The CDR3 DNA reads as TGTGCCAGCACCCGCCAGAGTAGCACAGATACGCAGTATTTT.

This clonotype was recorded a few times. The DNA for the CDR3 is TGTGCCAGCAGCTTAGGGGGACTCCTACAGTTCTTC. Its translation is CASSLGGLLQFF. V usage is TRBV5-4 and J usage is TRBJ2-1; TRBD1 or TRBD2 may be the D gene (6 bases each). Germline V gene lookup returns CDR1 SGHNT and CDR2 YYREEE (reference sequence). The CDR3 length is 12 residues. Trimming pared 2 bases from V and 13 bases from J, leaving 13 bases between.

This clonotype was recorded many times. The chain uses TRBV11-3 and TRBJ2-1; D unclear. CDR3 length: 13 residues. Germline CDR1 reads SGHNT; CDR2 reads YENEEA. The ends were cut back, 5 bases at V and 7 bases at J, with 12 bases in the middle. The DNA of the CDR3 is TGTGCCAGCAGCCCCTCCGGGTGGAATGAGCAGTTCTTC. Translating it yields CASSPSGWNEQFF.

This clonotype occurred many times. This chain connects TRBV4-3 to TRBJ2-1; D is unclear. The CDR3 contains 19 residues. The germline CDR1 and CDR2 sequences are LGHNA and YSLEER. V was cut by 0 bases and J by 2 bases, with 20 bases left in between. CDR3 nucleotides: TGCGCCAGCAGCCAAGATGGGTTCGGCGCCATTCTCCCCTACAATGAGCAGTTCTTC. It is translated as CASSQDGFGAILPYNEQFF.

The table lists this clonotype with many counts. This chain uses TRBV5-1 with TRBJ2-6; no definite D call. Germline CDR1 SGHRS, CDR2 YFSETQ. Between the trimmed V and J ends, which lost 4 bases and 2 bases, there was a span of 7 bases. This CDR3 region has 14 residues. The CDR3 sequence: CASSPQAGANVLTF. As DNA, the CDR3 is TGCGCCAGCAGCCCCCAAGCTGGGGCCAACGTCCTGACTTTC.

For the CDR3, the DNA is TGCAGCGTTTGGACAGGGATTGAGCAGTTCTTC. It specifies CSVWTGIEQFF. The chain recombines TRBV29-1 with TRBJ2-1, with 8 bases identical to TRBD1. Germline loops: CDR1 SQVTM, CDR2 ANQGSEA. After removal of 5 bases from V and 9 bases from J, the junction contained 3 bases not matched to a gene. The CDR3 has 11 amino acids.

This clonotype was detected only a few times. This sequence joins TRBV7-2 and TRBJ2-1; D remains ambiguous. Germline assignment: CDR1 SGHTA and CDR2 FQGNSA. The germline V and J ends were trimmed by 5 bases and 5 bases, with 10 bases remaining between them. This CDR3 has 13 amino acids. CDR3 in amino acids: CASSVPGHNEQFF. CDR3 DNA sequence: TGTGCCAGCAGCGTACCGGGCCACAATGAGCAGTTCTTC.

This clonotype was seen a handful of times. This rearrangement joins TRBV5-4 to TRBJ2-7; D gene ambiguous. The CDR3 has 12 residues. From germline, CDR1 is SGHNT and CDR2 YYREEE (reference sequence). V gave up 4 bases and J gave up 4 bases, with 9 bases separating them. The CDR3 nucleotides are TGTGCCAGCAGCGATATCCCTTACGAGCAGTACGTC. Translated: CASSDIPYEQYV.

V is TRBV20-1 and J is TRBJ2-1; no clear D. Trimming cost V 2 bases and J 7 bases, with 15 bases left between them. CDR1 and CDR2 from the germline V gene are DFQATT and SNEGSKA (reference sequence). The CDR3 runs 14 residues. In DNA form, the CDR3 reads TGCAGTGCTAGAAAACAGACGTTAAGGAATGAGCAGTTCTTC. It specifies CSARKQTLRNEQFF.

The V call is TRBV7-9, the J call TRBJ2-4; D perhaps matches TRBD2 (6 bases). The CDR3 loop spans 14 amino acids. The V and J ends lost 1 base and 7 bases respectively, with 11 bases between them. Per germline, CDR1 SEHNR and CDR2 FQNEAQ (reference sequence). The CDR3 DNA reads as TGTGCCAGCAGCTTAGTGGGCGGGGCCAACATTCAGTACTTC. Translation gives CASSLVGGANIQYF.

This clonotype has more than one count but fewer than ten. The chain has TRBV5-1 and TRBJ2-3, with 7 bases that match TRBD2. The CDR3 has 13 amino acids. The junction had 6 bases not matched to a gene; V was cut back by 0 bases and J by 11 bases. CDR1 and CDR2 (germline): SGHRS, YFSETQ. CDR3 loop: CASSLVPGGMQYF. DNA of the CDR3: TGCGCCAGCAGCTTGGTGCCGGGGGGTATGCAGTATTTT.

This clonotype was recorded many times. This chain joins TRBV11-1 and TRBJ2-7; the D gene could be TRBD1 or TRBD2 (5 bases each). This CDR3 has 14 residues. V lost 3 bases to trimming and J lost 1 base, with 10 bases between them. Germline loops: CDR1 SGHAT, CDR2 FQDESV (reference sequence). The CDR3 DNA follows: TGTGCCAGCAGCTTGGGGGACCTATCCTACGAGCAGTACGTC. It codes for CASSLGDLSYEQYV.

Comment on this clonotype: One end of the junction does not line up with germline, which may come from a read error. The chain uses TRBV4-1 and TRBJ1-5, with 8 nucleotides matching TRBD1. The CDR3 runs 15 residues. Germline V gene lookup returns CDR1 MGHRA and CDR2 YSYEKL. CDR3 protein: CASSQVGQGKQPKHF. The DNA of the CDR3 is TGCGCCAGCAGCCAAGTCGGACAGGGCAAACAGCCCAAGCATTTT.

The chain has TRBV6-1 and TRBJ2-7, with D maybe TRBD1 (6 bases). The germline CDR1 and CDR2 sequences are MNHNS and SASEGT. This CDR3 region has 16 residues. V dropped 3 bases and J dropped 7 bases, with 22 bases sitting between them. The CDR3: CASSDRGQSRLREQYV. CDR3 nucleotides: TGTGCCAGCAGTGATCGAGGACAGAGTAGACTACGTGAGCAGTACGTC.

This clonotype was found many times. The chain couples TRBV6-6 to TRBJ1-4; no reliable D call. Germline CDR1 is MNHNY and CDR2 is SVGAGI (reference sequence). Between the trimmed V and J ends, which lost 6 bases and 6 bases, there was a span of 20 bases. The CDR3 is 16 amino acids. The CDR3 loop reads CASSLTPDLEDEKLFF. The DNA for the CDR3 is TGTGCCAGCAGCCTAACCCCGGACCTCGAGGATGAAAAACTGTTTTTT.

V is TRBV29-1 and J is TRBJ2-3, with 9 bases that match TRBD1. J gave up 7 bases and V 4 bases, and 6 bases lay outside the gene matches. CDR3 length: 13 residues. Germline CDR1 is SQVTM and CDR2 is ANQGSEA. CDR3 in DNA: TGCAGCGTTGTCGGACAGGGGTTGAATACGCAGTATTTT. Translation: CSVVGQGLNTQYF.

The sample holds a few counts of this clonotype. The chain links TRBV7-9 to TRBJ2-6, with D hard to call. Germline loops: CDR1 SEHNR, CDR2 FQNEAQ (reference sequence). CDR3 length: 14 residues. Trimming took off 8 bases at V and 0 bases at J, with 8 bases between the two ends. CDR3 region: CASGRASGANVLTF. The CDR3 DNA sequence: TGTGCCAGCGGCCGGGCCTCTGGGGCCAACGTCCTGACTTTC.